The clone carrying this T cell receptor (beta chain) was recorded only once. This record belongs to a study of blood T cell repertoires in COVID-19. The wider study: Some COVID-19 samples were acute and others convalescent; all came from the United States, Italy and Spain. T cells, B-cell-depleted T cells, or PBMCs provided the cDNA or gDNA that served as material.

Recruitment covered about two dozen US areas and drew participants whose ages spanned roughly 18 to 100 years. Cohorts were based on clinical histories the participants reported. V was clipped by 1 base and J by 10 bases; unmatched bases: 9. CDR1 is SGHAT, CDR2 FQNNGV, per germline. The CDR3 consists of 15 residues. Sequencing used immunoSEQ multiplex PCR; TCRdb keeps in-frame clones, though not all of them. Of a few hundred thousand clones detected, around 80% appear once; the ten largest clones hold over 4%. The chain has TRBV11-2 and TRBJ2-2, with 7 bases matching TRBD2. Sequenced input: PBMCs or T cells enriched from blood (not recorded which). The sequence was collected from a man in his thirties or forties with acute COVID-19. The CDR3 sequence: CASSLAAGRSAELFF. The DNA for the CDR3 is TGTGCCAGCAGCTTAGCAGCGGGACGGTCTGCGGAGCTGTTTTTT.